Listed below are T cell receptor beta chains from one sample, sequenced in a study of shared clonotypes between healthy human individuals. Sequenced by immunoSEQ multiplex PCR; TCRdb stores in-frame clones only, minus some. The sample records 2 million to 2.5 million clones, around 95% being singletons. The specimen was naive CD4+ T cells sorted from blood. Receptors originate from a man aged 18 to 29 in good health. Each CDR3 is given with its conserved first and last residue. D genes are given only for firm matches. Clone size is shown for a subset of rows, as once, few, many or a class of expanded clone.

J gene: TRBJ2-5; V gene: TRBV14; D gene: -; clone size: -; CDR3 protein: CASSGGLQETQYF; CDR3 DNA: TGTGCCAGCAGCGGGGGGCTCCAAGAGACCCAGTACTTC
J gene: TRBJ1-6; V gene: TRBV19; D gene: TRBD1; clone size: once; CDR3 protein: CASKTGQGENSPLHF; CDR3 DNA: TGTGCCAGTAAGACCGGACAGGGGGAAAATTCACCCCTCCACTTT
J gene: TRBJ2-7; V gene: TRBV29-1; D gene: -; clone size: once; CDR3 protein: CSVSSTGTEQYF; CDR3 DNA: TGCAGCGTTTCCTCTACAGGGACCGAGCAGTACTTC
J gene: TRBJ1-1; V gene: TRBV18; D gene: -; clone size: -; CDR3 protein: CASSPPGGMNTEAFF; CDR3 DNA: TGTGCCAGCTCTCCCCCCGGAGGGATGAACACTGAAGCTTTCTTT
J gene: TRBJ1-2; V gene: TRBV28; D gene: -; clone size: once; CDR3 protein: CASSLYPGGYTF; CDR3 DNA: TGTGCCAGCAGTTTATACCCGGGCGGCTACACCTTC
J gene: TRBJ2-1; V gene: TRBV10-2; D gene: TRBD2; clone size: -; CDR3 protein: CASRSSGGGNEQFF; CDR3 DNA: TGCGCCAGCAGATCTAGCGGGGGAGGCAATGAGCAGTTCTTC
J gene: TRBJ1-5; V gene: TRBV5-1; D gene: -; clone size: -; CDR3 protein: CASSLDRLNQPQHF; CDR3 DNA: TGCGCCAGCAGCTTGGACAGACTCAATCAGCCCCAGCATTTT
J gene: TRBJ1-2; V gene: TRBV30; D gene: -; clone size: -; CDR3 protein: CAWIEGSLYGYTF; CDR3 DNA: TGTGCCTGGATTGAGGGATCTTTATATGGCTACACCTTC
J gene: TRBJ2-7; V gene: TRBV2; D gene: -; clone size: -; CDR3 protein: CASTSRVSYEQYF; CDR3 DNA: TGTGCCAGCACCTCCCGCGTATCCTACGAGCAGTACTTC
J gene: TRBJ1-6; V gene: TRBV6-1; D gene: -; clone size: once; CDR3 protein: CASSERSSYNSPLHF; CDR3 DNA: TGTGCCAGCAGTGAAAGATCCTCCTATAATTCACCCCTCCACTTT
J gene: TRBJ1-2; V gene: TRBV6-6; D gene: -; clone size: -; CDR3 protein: CASTVDPNYGYTF; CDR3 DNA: TGTGCCAGCACCGTAGACCCTAACTATGGCTACACCTTC
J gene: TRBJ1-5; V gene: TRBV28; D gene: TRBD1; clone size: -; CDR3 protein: CASSAGQAGNQPQHF; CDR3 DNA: TGTGCCAGCAGTGCGGGACAGGCCGGCAATCAGCCCCAGCATTTT
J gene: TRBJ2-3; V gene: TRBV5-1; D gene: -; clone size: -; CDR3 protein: CASSTPTDTQYF; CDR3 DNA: TGCGCCAGCAGCACGCCCACAGATACGCAGTATTTT
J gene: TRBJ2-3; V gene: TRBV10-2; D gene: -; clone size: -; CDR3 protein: CASKGSTDTQYF; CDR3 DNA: TGCGCCAGCAAGGGGAGCACAGATACGCAGTATTTT
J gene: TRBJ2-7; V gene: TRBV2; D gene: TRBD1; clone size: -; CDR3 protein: CASSASGTGGISYEQYF; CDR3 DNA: TGTGCCAGCAGTGCGTCCGGGACAGGGGGAATCTCCTACGAGCAGTACTTC
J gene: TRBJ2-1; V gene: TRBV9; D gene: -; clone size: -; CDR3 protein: CASSVGEGKEQFF; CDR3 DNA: TGTGCCAGCAGCGTAGGGGAAGGGAAGGAGCAGTTCTTC
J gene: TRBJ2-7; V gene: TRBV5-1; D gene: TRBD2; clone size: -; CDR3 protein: CASSPASGSSYEQYF; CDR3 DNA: TGCGCCAGCAGCCCGGCTAGCGGATCTTCCTACGAGCAGTACTTC
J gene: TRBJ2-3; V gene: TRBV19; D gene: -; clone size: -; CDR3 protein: CASSIGGSSDTQYF; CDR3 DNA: TGTGCCAGTAGTATAGGAGGTAGTTCGGATACGCAGTATTTT
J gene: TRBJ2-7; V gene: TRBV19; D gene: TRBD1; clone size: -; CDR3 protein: CASTEFPRDRDSEQYF; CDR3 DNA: TGTGCCAGTACCGAATTCCCTCGGGACAGGGATTCCGAGCAGTACTTC
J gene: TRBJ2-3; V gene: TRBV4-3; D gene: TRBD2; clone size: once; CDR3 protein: CASSQDLSGGPTDTQYF; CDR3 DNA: TGCGCCAGCAGCCAAGATCTATCGGGAGGGCCGACAGATACGCAGTATTTT
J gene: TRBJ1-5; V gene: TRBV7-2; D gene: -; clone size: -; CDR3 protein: CASSLGRGNQPQHF; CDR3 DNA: TGTGCCAGCAGCCTGGGGCGGGGGAATCAGCCCCAGCATTTT
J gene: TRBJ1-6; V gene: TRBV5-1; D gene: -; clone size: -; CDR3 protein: CASSLDSRNSPLHF; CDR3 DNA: TGCGCCAGCAGCCTGGACAGTCGTAATTCACCCCTCCACTTT
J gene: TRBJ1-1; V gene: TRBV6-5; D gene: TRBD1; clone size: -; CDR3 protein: CATSRGRDTEAFF; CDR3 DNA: TGTGCCACTTCCAGGGGGCGGGACACTGAAGCTTTCTTT
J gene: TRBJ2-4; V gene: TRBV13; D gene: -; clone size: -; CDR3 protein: CASSWGPSGRAKNIQYF; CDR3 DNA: TGTGCCAGCAGCTGGGGGCCCAGCGGGCGAGCCAAAAACATTCAGTACTTC
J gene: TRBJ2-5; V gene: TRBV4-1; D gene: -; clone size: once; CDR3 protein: CASSQGRGGETQYF; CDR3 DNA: TGCGCCAGCAGCCAAGGAAGAGGAGGGGAGACCCAGTACTTC
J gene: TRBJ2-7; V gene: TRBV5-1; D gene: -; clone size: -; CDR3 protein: CASSLAGDYTYEQYF; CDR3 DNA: TGCGCCAGCAGCTTGGCCGGAGACTACACCTACGAGCAGTACTTC
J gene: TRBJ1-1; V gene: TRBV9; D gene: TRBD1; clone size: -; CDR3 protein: CASSVVGTGGKEAFF; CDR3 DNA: TGTGCCAGCAGCGTAGTAGGGACAGGGGGCAAAGAAGCTTTCTTT
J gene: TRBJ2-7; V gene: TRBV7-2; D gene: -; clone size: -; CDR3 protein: CASSQNRISYEQYF; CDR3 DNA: TGTGCCAGCAGCCAAAACAGGATCTCCTACGAGCAGTACTTC
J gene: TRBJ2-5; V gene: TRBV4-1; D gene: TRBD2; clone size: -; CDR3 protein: CASSQVSGGYQETQYF; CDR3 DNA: TGCGCCAGCAGCCAAGTTAGCGGGGGCTACCAAGAGACCCAGTACTTC
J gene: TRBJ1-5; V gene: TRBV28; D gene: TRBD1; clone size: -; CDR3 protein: CASSSGGSNQPQHF; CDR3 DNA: TGTGCCAGCAGCTCAGGGGGCTCCAATCAGCCCCAGCATTTT
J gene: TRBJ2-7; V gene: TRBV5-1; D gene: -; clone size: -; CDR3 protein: CASSLEGTGFGEQYF; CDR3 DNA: TGCGCCAGCAGCTTGGAGGGGACGGGGTTTGGGGAGCAGTACTTC
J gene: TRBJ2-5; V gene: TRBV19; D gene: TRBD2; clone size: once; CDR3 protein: CASSSGGPQETQYF; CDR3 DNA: TGTGCCAGTAGTAGCGGGGGTCCCCAAGAGACCCAGTACTTC
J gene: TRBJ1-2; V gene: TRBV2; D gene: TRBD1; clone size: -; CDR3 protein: CASSGGTGYGYTF; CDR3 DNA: TGTGCCAGCAGTGGAGGGACAGGCTATGGCTACACCTTC
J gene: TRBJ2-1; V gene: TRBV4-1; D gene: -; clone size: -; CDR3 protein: CASSQDADSSSYNEQFF; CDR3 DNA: TGCGCCAGCAGCCAAGATGCAGATAGCTCATCCTACAATGAGCAGTTCTTC
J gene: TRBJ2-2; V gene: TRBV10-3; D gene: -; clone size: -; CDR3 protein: CAIRRGNPGELFF; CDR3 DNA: TGTGCCATCAGGAGAGGAAATCCCGGGGAGCTGTTTTTT
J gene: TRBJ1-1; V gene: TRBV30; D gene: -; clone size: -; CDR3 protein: CAWSTKREAFF; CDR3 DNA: TGTGCCTGGAGTACGAAAAGGGAAGCTTTCTTT
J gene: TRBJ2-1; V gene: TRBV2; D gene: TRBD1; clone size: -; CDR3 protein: CASGDRDNEQFF; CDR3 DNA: TGTGCCAGCGGGGACAGAGACAATGAGCAGTTCTTC
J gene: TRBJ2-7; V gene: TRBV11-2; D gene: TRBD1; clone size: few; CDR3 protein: CASSLGPGQAVLEQYF; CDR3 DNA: TGTGCCAGCAGCTTAGGTCCGGGACAGGCCGTTCTAGAGCAGTACTTC
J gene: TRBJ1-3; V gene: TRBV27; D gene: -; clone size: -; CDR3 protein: CASQGTNGNTIYF; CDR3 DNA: TGTGCCAGCCAGGGGACCAACGGAAACACCATATATTTT
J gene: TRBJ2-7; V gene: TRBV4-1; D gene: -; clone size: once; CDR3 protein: CASSQVRGPSEGEQYF; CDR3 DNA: TGCGCCAGCAGCCAAGTACGGGGGCCCTCCGAGGGCGAGCAGTACTTC
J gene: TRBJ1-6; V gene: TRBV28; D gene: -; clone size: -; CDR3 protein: CASSFDRTNSPLHF; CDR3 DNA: TGTGCCAGCAGTTTCGACAGGACTAATTCACCCCTCCACTTT
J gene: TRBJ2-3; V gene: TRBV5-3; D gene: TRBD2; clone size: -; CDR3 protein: CARSIPTSGDTDTQYF; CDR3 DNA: TGTGCCAGAAGCATCCCGACTAGCGGGGACACAGATACGCAGTATTTT
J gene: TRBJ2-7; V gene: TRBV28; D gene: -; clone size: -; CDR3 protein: CASGGSVSSYEQYF; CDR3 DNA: TGTGCCAGCGGGGGGTCTGTTAGCTCCTACGAGCAGTACTTC
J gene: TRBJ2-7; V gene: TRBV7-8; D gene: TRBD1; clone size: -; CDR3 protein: CASSPSPDRGASDLVYHEQYF; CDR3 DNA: TGTGCCAGCAGCCCAAGCCCCGACAGGGGGGCGTCCGATCTAGTCTATCACGAGCAGTACTTC
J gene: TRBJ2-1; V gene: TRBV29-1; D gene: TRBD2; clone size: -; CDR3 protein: CSVDRGGPNNEQFF; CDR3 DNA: TGCAGCGTTGATCGGGGGGGGCCAAACAATGAGCAGTTCTTC
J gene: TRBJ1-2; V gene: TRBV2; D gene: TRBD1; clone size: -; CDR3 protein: CASSGQGQGYGYTF; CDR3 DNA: TGTGCCAGCAGTGGGCAGGGACAGGGATATGGCTACACCTTC
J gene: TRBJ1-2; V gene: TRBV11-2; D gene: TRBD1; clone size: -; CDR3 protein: CASSPLTGKGYTF; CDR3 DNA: TGTGCCAGCAGCCCATTGACAGGGAAGGGCTACACCTTC
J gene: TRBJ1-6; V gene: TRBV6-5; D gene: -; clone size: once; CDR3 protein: CASSYSASPLHF; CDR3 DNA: TGTGCCAGCAGTTACTCGGCTTCACCCCTCCACTTT
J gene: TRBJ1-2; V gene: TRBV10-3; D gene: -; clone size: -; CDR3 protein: CAISAGRDGGYTF; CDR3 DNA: TGTGCCATCAGTGCAGGTAGGGATGGTGGCTACACCTTC
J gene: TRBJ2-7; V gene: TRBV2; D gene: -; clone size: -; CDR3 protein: CASRVTGAYEQYF; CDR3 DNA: TGTGCCAGCAGGGTGACCGGGGCCTACGAGCAGTACTTC
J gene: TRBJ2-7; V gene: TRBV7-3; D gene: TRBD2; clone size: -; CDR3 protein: CASSSDGGTHEQYF; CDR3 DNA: TGTGCCAGCAGCTCCGACGGGGGGACCCACGAGCAGTACTTC
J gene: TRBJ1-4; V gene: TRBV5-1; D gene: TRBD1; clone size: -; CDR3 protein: CASSYGTGIATNEKLFF; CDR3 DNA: TGCGCCAGCAGCTATGGGACAGGAATCGCAACTAATGAAAAACTGTTTTTT
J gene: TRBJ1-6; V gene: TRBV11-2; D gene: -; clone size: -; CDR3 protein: CASSLALDGSPLHF; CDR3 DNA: TGTGCCAGCAGCTTAGCCCTCGATGGCTCACCCCTCCACTTT
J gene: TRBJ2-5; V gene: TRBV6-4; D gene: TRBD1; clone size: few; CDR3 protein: CASTRQGLKTQYF; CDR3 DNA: TGTGCCAGCACCCGACAGGGGTTGAAGACCCAGTACTTC
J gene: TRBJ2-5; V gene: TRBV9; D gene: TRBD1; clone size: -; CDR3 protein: CASSPTGIETQYF; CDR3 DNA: TGTGCCAGCAGCCCGACAGGGATAGAGACCCAGTACTTC